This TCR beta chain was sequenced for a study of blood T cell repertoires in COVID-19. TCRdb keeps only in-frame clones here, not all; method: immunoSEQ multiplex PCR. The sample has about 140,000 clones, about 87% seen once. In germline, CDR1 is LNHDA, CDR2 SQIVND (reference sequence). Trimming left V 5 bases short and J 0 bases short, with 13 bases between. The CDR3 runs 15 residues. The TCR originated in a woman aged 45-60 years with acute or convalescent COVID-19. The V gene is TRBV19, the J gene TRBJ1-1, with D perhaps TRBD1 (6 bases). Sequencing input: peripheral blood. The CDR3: CASSLPTGMNTEAFF. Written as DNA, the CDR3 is TGTGCCAGTAGTCTCCCGACAGGAATGAACACTGAAGCTTTCTTT.